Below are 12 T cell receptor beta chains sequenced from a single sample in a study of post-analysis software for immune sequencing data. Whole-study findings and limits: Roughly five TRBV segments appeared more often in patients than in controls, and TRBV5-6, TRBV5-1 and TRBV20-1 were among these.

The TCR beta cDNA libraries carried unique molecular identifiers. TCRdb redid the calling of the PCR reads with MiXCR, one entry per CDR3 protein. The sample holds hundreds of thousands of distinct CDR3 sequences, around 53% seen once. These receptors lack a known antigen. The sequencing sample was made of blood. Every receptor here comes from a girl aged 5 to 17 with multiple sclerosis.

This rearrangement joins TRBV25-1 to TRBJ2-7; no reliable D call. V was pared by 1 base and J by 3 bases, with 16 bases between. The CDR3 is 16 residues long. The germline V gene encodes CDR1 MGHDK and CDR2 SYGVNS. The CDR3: CASSEFDAAPLYEQYF. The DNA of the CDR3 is TGTGCCAGCAGTGAATTCGACGCAGCGCCTCTCTACGAGCAGTACTTC.

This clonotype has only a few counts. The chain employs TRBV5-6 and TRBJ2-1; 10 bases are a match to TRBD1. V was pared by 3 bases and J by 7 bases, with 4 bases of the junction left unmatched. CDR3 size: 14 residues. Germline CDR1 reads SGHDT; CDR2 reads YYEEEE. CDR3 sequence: CASSSDRGQNEQFF. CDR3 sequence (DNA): TGTGCCAGCAGCTCTGACAGGGGGCAGAATGAGCAGTTCTTC.

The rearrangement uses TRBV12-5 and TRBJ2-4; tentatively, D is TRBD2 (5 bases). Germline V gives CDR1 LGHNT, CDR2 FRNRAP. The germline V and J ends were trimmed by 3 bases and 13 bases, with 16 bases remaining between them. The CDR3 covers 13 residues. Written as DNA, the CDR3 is TGTGCTAGTGGTTTCGGTCAAACCGGGGAGCAGTACTTC. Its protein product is CASGFGQTGEQYF.

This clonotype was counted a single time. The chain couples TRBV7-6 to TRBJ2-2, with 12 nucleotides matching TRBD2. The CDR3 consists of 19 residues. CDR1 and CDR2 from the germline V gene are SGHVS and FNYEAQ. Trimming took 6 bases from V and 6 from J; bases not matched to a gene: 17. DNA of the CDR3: TGTGCCAGCAGTCACAACGTCGATGCTAGCGGGAGGGTATCCGGGGAGCTGTTTTTT. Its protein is CASSHNVDASGRVSGELFF.

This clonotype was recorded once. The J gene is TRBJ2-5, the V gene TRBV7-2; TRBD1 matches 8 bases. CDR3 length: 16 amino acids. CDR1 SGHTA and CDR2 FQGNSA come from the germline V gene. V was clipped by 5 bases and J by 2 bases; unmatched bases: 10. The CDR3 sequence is CASSTKGRDRQETQYF. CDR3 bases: TGTGCCAGCAGCACGAAAGGAAGGGACAGGCAAGAGACCCAGTACTTC.

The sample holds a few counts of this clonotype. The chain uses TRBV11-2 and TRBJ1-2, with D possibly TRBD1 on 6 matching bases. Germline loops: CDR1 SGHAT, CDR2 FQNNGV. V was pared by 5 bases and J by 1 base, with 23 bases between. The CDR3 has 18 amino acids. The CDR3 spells CASSPLRRRGKVNYGYTF. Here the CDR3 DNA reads TGTGCCAGCAGCCCCCTTCGTAGGAGGGGGAAGGTTAACTATGGCTACACCTTC.

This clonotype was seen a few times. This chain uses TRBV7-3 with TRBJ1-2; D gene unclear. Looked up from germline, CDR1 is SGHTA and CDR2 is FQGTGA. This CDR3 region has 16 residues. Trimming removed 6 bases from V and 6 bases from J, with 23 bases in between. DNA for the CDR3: TGTGCCAGCAGTGCGGACGGCGCATTGGCCAACCATGGCTACACCTTC. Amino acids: CASSADGALANHGYTF.

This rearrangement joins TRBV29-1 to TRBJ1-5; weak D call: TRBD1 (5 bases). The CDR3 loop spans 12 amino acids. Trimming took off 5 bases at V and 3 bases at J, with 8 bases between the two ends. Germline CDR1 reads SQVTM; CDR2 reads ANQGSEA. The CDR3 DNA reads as TGCAGCGTTCGACAGCCCAATCAGCCCCAGCATTTT. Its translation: CSVRQPNQPQHF.

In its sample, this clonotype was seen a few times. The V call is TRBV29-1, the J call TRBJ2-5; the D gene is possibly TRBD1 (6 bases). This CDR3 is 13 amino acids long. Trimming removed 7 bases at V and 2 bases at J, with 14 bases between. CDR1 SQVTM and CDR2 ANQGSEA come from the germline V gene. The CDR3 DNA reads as TGCAGCGCAGAATCAGGGGCTCAAGAGACCCAGTACTTC. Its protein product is CSAESGAQETQYF.

CDR3 region: CASSPWSQGARPSDTQYF. Here the CDR3 DNA reads TGTGCCAGCAGCCCGTGGTCACAGGGGGCGAGACCTTCGGATACGCAGTATTTT. This chain links TRBV7-3 with TRBJ2-3; 9 nucleotides align to TRBD1. CDR3 length: 18 amino acids. Trimming cost V 5 bases and J 6 bases; bases outside gene matches: 18. Germline loops: CDR1 SGHTA, CDR2 FQGTGA.

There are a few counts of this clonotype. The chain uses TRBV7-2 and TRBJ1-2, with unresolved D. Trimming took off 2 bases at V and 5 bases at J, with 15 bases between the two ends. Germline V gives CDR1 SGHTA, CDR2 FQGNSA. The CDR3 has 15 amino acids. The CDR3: CASSLSRRDKYGYTF. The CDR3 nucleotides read TGTGCCAGCAGCTTATCACGCCGAGATAAATATGGCTACACCTTC.

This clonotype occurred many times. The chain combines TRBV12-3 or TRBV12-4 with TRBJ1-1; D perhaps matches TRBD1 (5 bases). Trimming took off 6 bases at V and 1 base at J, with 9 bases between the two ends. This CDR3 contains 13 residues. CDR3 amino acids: CASSLGPNTEAFF. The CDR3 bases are TGTGCCAGCAGCCTGGGACCGAACACTGAAGCTTTCTTT.